Sequencing of this T cell receptor beta chain was carried out in a study of cytomegalovirus exposure and HLA in healthy donors. Regarding the study as a whole: Rarity marked most TCR sequences, yet some public TCRs occurred in many donors. One variant, a missense change in DCLRE1C, was linked in a later analysis to TCR beta V- and J-gene trimming. Researchers reported from a later analysis that most CMV-associated TCR beta chains appeared HLA-restricted.

The germline CDR1 and CDR2 sequences are MGHRA and YSYEKL. V was cut by 1 base and J by 7 bases, with 10 bases left in between. This CDR3 comprises 13 residues. About this clone: What it recognizes is unknown.

Primers included in the PCR were 60 Vbeta and 13 Jbeta primers. Some clones are missing from TCRdb's copy, which holds only in-frame ones; the method was immunoSEQ multiplex PCR. The repertoire holds a few hundred thousand clones, 80% seen once, with about 0.29% in the top ten. The source is a girl aged 2 to 10 in good health and CMV-seronegative. The sequenced sample was PBMCs. The rearrangement links TRBV4-1 to TRBJ1-1; D ambiguous. The CDR3 DNA follows: TGCGCCAGCAGCCAAGCTGACTTTGGTGAAGCTTTCTTT. Translation gives CASSQADFGEAFF.